These T cell receptor beta chains were read from a single sample in a study of T-cell memory formation after mild COVID-19. TCRdb re-analysed the 5' RACE reads in MiXCR, keeping a single row per CDR3 protein. This table holds about 82,000 distinct CDR3 sequences, about 12% found once. The specimen sequenced was PBMCs or a T cell subset sorted from them (not recorded which). These receptors came from an adult woman who had mild COVID-19 (a few samples of this study predate the infection). Cell type and time point are not known. Both conserved end residues are part of each CDR3. D genes are given only for firm matches. Rows give clone size only sometimes, using once, few, many, or a class for an expanded clone.

j_call,v_call,d_call,clone_size,cdr3_aa,cdr3_nt
TRBJ2-7,TRBV12-5,NA,once,CASGLVPGPWYEQYF,TGTGCTAGTGGTTTGGTACCCGGGCCTTGGTACGAGCAGTACTTC
TRBJ2-1,TRBV10-3,TRBD2,NA,CAISEYQLAGGPSSYNEQFF,TGTGCCATCAGTGAGTACCAACTAGCGGGAGGACCCAGCTCCTACAATGAGCAGTTCTTC
TRBJ2-1,TRBV30,TRBD2,NA,CAWIDAGGFYNEQFF,TGTGCCTGGATTGACGCGGGGGGTTTCTACAATGAGCAGTTCTTC
TRBJ2-7,TRBV9,TRBD2,few,CASSVAGGGYEQYF,TGTGCCAGCAGCGTCGCGGGGGGTGGATACGAGCAGTACTTC
TRBJ2-1,TRBV12-3/TRBV12-4,NA,NA,CASSPRDMGGNEQFF,TGTGCCAGCAGTCCCCGGGACATGGGCGGCAATGAGCAGTTCTTC
TRBJ2-1,TRBV11-2,TRBD2,many,CASSLDAALAAAIYNEQFF,TGTGCCAGCAGCTTAGATGCGGCGCTAGCGGCCGCCATTTACAATGAGCAGTTCTTC
TRBJ2-3,TRBV28,TRBD2,NA,CASSILRGGPDTQYF,TGTGCCAGCAGTATATTGCGGGGGGGCCCAGATACGCAGTATTTT
TRBJ1-5,TRBV6-2/TRBV6-3,NA,NA,CASSYFGWDSNQPQHF,TGTGCCAGCAGTTATTTCGGCTGGGATAGCAATCAGCCCCAGCATTTT
TRBJ2-1,TRBV4-1,NA,few,CASSQGRNQNNEQFF,TGCGCCAGCAGCCAAGGACGGAATCAGAACAATGAGCAGTTCTTC
TRBJ1-1,TRBV5-1,NA,NA,CASSLTGPNTEAFF,TGCGCCAGCAGCTTGACAGGGCCCAACACTGAAGCTTTCTTT
TRBJ2-3,TRBV7-9,TRBD2,NA,CASSLTSGGVYTQYF,TGTGCCAGCAGCTTAACTAGCGGGGGCGTCTATACGCAGTATTTT
TRBJ2-7,TRBV7-9,NA,few,CASRAGTLFYEQYF,TGTGCCAGCAGGGCCGGGACACTCTTTTACGAGCAGTACTTC
TRBJ1-2,TRBV5-1,NA,NA,CASSSGYGYTF,TGCGCCAGCAGCTCAGGGTATGGCTACACCTTC
TRBJ1-1,TRBV27,NA,NA,CASSPDPMNTEAFF,TGTGCCAGCAGCCCGGACCCCATGAACACTGAAGCTTTCTTT
TRBJ2-3,TRBV10-3,NA,few,CAISESTRTTDTQYF,TGTGCCATCAGTGAGTCGACCAGGACCACAGATACGCAGTATTTT
TRBJ2-1,TRBV7-9,NA,many,CASSLAGSEQFF,TGTGCCAGCAGCTTAGCAGGAAGTGAGCAGTTCTTC
TRBJ2-3,TRBV7-9,NA,few,CASSRRQTDTQYF,TGTGCCAGCAGCCGCAGACAGACAGATACGCAGTATTTT
TRBJ2-1,TRBV2,NA,NA,CASSGQGGYNEQFF,TGTGCCAGCAGTGGGCAGGGGGGTTACAATGAGCAGTTCTTC
TRBJ1-3,TRBV20-1,TRBD1,NA,CSATTGFSGNTIYF,TGCAGTGCTACGACAGGGTTCTCTGGAAACACCATATATTTT
TRBJ2-7,TRBV14,NA,NA,CASSDGVWYEQYF,TGTGCCAGCAGCGACGGGGTTTGGTACGAGCAGTACTTC
TRBJ2-1,TRBV29-1,TRBD2,NA,CSVEWGLAGVNEQFF,TGCAGCGTTGAATGGGGACTAGCGGGAGTTAATGAGCAGTTCTTC
TRBJ2-5,TRBV7-3,NA,few,CASSLHGPVGEETQYF,TGTGCCAGCAGCCTCCATGGACCGGTCGGGGAGGAGACCCAGTACTTC
TRBJ2-5,TRBV9,TRBD1,NA,CASSVVIRDREETQYF,TGTGCCAGCAGCGTAGTGATAAGGGACAGGGAAGAGACCCAGTACTTC
TRBJ2-7,TRBV30,NA,few,CAWSWGSGSNEQYF,TGTGCCTGGAGTTGGGGGTCGGGGTCCAACGAGCAGTACTTC
TRBJ2-2,TRBV15,NA,NA,CATSRDATGRTGELFF,TGTGCCACCAGCAGAGACGCGACAGGGAGGACCGGGGAGCTGTTTTTT
TRBJ2-1,TRBV3-1,NA,many,CASSQDRGNEQFF,TGTGCCAGCAGCCAAGATCGAGGCAATGAGCAGTTCTTC
TRBJ2-7,TRBV12-3/TRBV12-4,NA,once,CASSKGLLDYEQYF,TGTGCCAGCAGTAAGGGACTCCTAGACTACGAGCAGTACTTC
TRBJ2-3,TRBV5-1,NA,NA,CASKETGVTDTQYF,TGCGCCAGCAAGGAGACGGGAGTCACAGATACGCAGTATTTT
TRBJ2-1,TRBV7-6,TRBD2,NA,CASSPAGRLAVLSSYNEQFF,TGTGCCAGCAGCCCAGCGGGAAGACTAGCGGTCCTGAGCTCCTACAATGAGCAGTTCTTC
TRBJ2-5,TRBV30,NA,few,CAWSRASGEETQYF,TGTGCCTGGAGCCGGGCGTCAGGGGAAGAGACCCAGTACTTC
TRBJ2-3,TRBV12-3/TRBV12-4,NA,NA,CASSPDPRPTDTQYF,TGTGCCAGCAGTCCCGACCCCCGCCCTACAGATACGCAGTATTTT
TRBJ2-3,TRBV11-2,TRBD2,few,CASSLRTSGTDTQYF,TGTGCCAGCAGCTTACGGACTAGCGGCACAGATACGCAGTATTTT
TRBJ2-3,TRBV7-2,TRBD2,NA,CASSSTSGMTDTQYF,TGTGCCAGCAGCTCTACTAGCGGGATGACAGATACGCAGTATTTT
TRBJ1-2,TRBV6-5,TRBD1,few,CASSWDSLNYGYTF,TGTGCCAGCAGCTGGGACAGCCTGAACTATGGCTACACCTTC
TRBJ2-1,TRBV3-1,TRBD2,few,CASSQDLLAMYNEQFF,TGTGCCAGCAGCCAAGATCTACTAGCGATGTACAATGAGCAGTTCTTC
TRBJ2-7,TRBV27,TRBD2,few,CASSLAGGPYEQYF,TGTGCCAGCAGTTTAGCGGGGGGCCCGTACGAGCAGTACTTC
TRBJ2-3,TRBV15,NA,NA,CATSRYGPRSTDTQYF,TGTGCCACCAGCAGATACGGCCCTAGGAGTACAGATACGCAGTATTTT
TRBJ2-1,TRBV2,TRBD2,NA,CASSNGLAGEYNEQFF,TGTGCCAGCAGTAACGGACTAGCGGGGGAATACAATGAGCAGTTCTTC
TRBJ2-1,TRBV6-4,TRBD2,NA,CASSDSGLAGGLQFF,TGTGCCAGCAGTGACTCCGGACTAGCGGGGGGGCTACAGTTCTTC
TRBJ2-1,TRBV19,NA,NA,CASSSGGVRLAGNEQFF,NA
TRBJ2-7,TRBV5-1,TRBD2,few,CASSLGLAGSSYEQYF,TGCGCCAGCAGCTTGGGGCTAGCGGGGAGCTCCTACGAGCAGTACTTC
TRBJ1-1,TRBV12-3/TRBV12-4,NA,few,CASSLGRQRLNTEAFF,TGTGCCAGCAGTTTAGGTAGACAGCGCTTGAACACTGAAGCTTTCTTT
TRBJ1-2,TRBV12-3/TRBV12-4,NA,NA,CASSFNGDPYYGYTF,TGTGCCAGCAGTTTTAACGGTGACCCTTACTATGGCTACACCTTC
TRBJ1-5,TRBV12-3/TRBV12-4,NA,NA,CASSLGRTSNQPQHF,TGTGCCAGCAGTTTGGGACGGACAAGCAATCAGCCCCAGCATTTT
TRBJ2-6,TRBV7-2,NA,NA,CASSLWQALSGANVLTF,TGTGCCAGCAGCTTATGGCAGGCCCTCTCTGGGGCCAACGTCCTGACTTTC
TRBJ2-1,TRBV7-9,TRBD1,many,CASSFPGQGMNEQFF,TGTGCCAGCAGCTTCCCCGGACAGGGCATGAATGAGCAGTTCTTC
TRBJ1-5,TRBV9,NA,few,CASSVEGLNQPQHF,TGTGCCAGCAGCGTAGAGGGACTGAATCAGCCCCAGCATTTT
TRBJ2-1,TRBV7-8,TRBD1,few,CASSSYRDRVRDEQFF,TGTGCCAGCAGCTCCTACCGGGACAGGGTACGTGATGAGCAGTTCTTC
TRBJ2-7,TRBV7-9,NA,few,CASRGVGAYEQYF,TGTGCCAGCAGAGGAGTAGGAGCCTACGAGCAGTACTTC
TRBJ2-7,TRBV29-1,NA,few,CSVEVGDNSYEQYF,TGCAGCGTTGAGGTGGGGGACAACTCCTACGAGCAGTACTTC
TRBJ2-5,TRBV12-3/TRBV12-4,NA,few,CASSLFPPGGGKGETQYF,TGTGCCAGCAGTTTATTCCCCCCCGGAGGGGGTAAGGGGGAGACCCAGTACTTC
TRBJ2-7,TRBV29-1,NA,few,CSVEGGSLFYEQYF,TGCAGCGTTGAAGGCGGATCCCTCTTCTACGAGCAGTACTTC
TRBJ1-5,TRBV27,NA,NA,CASSTDRRSNQPQHF,TGTGCCAGCAGTACCGACAGGAGGAGCAATCAGCCCCAGCATTTT
TRBJ2-2,TRBV12-3/TRBV12-4,TRBD2,few,CASSSPIGGGDQTGELFF,TGTGCCAGCAGTTCTCCCATCGGCGGGGGGGATCAGACCGGGGAGCTGTTTTTT